The source of this T cell receptor (beta chain) is a study of technical replicates of blood from a handful of donors. The table came from immunoSEQ multiplex PCR; TCRdb's copy has only in-frame clones and leaves some out. This sample carries tens of thousands of clones, roughly 94% of them seen once, and the ten largest clones take 0.26%. The sequence was obtained from a human donor in good health. The sequenced sample was T cells isolated from PBMCs.

In nucleotides, the CDR3 is TGTGCCAGCAGCTTAGAAACGGGGGGAGGAGCTTTCTTT. Translating gives CASSLETGGGAFF. This sequence joins TRBV7-8 and TRBJ1-1; tentatively, D is TRBD1 (5 bases). The CDR3 spans 13 residues. CDR1 is SGHVS, CDR2 FQNEAQ, per germline. Trimming stripped 1 base from V and 10 bases from J, with 13 bases between.